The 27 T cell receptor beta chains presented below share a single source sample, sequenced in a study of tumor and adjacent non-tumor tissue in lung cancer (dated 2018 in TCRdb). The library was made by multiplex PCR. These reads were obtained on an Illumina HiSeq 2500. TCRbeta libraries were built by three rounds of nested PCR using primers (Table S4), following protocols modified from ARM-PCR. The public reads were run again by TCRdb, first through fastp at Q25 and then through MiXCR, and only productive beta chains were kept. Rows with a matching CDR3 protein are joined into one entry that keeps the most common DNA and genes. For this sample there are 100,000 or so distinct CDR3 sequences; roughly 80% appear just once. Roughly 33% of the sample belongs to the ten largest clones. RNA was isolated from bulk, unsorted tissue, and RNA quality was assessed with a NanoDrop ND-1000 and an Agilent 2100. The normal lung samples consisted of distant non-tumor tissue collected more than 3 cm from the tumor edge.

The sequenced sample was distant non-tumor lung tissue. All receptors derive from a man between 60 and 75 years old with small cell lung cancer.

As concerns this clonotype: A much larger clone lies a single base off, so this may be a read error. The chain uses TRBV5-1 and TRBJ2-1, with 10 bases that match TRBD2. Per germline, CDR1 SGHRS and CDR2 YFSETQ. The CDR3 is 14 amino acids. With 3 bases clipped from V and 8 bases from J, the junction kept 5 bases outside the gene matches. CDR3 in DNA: TGCGCCAGCAGCTATCTAGCGGGAGCGTATGAGCAGTTCTTC. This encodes CASSYLAGAYEQFF. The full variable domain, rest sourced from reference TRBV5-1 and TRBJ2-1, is KAGVTQTPRYLIKTRGQQVTLSCSPISGHRSVSWYQQTPGQGLQFLFEYFSETQRNKGNFPGRFSGRQFSNSRSEMNVSTLELGDSALYLCASSYLAGAYEQFFGPGTRLTVL.

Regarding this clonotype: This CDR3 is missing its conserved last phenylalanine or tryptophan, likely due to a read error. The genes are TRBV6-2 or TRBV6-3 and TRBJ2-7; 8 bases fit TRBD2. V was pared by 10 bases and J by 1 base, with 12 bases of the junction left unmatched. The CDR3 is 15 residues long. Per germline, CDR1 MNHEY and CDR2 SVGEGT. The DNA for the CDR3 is TGTGCCAACAGATCAGCGGGAGTGAGATCCTACGAGCAGTACTTA. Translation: CANRSAGVRSYEQYL.

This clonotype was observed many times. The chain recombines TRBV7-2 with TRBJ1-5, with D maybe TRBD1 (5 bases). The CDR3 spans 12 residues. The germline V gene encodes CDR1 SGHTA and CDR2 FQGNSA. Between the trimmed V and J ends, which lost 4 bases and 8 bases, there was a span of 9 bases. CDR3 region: CASSWGGEPQHF. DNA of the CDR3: TGTGCCAGCAGCTGGGGGGGGGAGCCCCAGCATTTT.

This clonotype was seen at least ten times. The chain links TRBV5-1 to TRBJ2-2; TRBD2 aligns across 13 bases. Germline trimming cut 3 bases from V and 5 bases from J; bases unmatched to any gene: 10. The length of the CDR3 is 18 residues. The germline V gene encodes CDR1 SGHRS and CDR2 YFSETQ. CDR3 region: CASSSSRTSGSRTGELFF. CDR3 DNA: TGCGCCAGCAGCTCTTCACGGACTAGCGGGAGTAGAACCGGGGAGCTGTTTTTT.

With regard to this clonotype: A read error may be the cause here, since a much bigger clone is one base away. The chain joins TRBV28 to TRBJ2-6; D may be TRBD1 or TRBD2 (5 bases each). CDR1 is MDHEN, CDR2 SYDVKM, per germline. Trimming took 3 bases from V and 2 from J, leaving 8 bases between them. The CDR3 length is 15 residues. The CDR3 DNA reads TGTGCCAGCAGTTTTTGGGACCCTGGGGCCAACGTCCTGACTTTC. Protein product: CASSFWDPGANVLTF.

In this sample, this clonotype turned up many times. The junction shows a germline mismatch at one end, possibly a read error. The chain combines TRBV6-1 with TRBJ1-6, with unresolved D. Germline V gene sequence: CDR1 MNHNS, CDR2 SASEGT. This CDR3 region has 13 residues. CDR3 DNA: TGTGCCAGCAGAGGGCACGATAATTCACCCCCCCACTTT. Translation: CASRGHDNSPPHF.

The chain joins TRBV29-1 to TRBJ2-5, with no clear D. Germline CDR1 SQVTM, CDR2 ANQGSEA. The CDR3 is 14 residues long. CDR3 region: CGALVWRAEESQYF. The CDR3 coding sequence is TGCGGCGCCCTGGTGTGGAGAGCAGAGGAGTCCCAGTACTTC.

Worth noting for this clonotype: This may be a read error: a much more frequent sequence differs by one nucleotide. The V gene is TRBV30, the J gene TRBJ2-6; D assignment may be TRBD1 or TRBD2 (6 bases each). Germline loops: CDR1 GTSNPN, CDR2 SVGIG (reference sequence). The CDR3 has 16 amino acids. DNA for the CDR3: TGTTCCTGGAGTAATACGGGGGCGCCTGGGGCCAACGTCCTGACTTTC. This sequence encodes CSWSNTGAPGANVLTF. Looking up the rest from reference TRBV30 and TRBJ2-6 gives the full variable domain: SQTIHQWPATLVQPVGSPLSLECTVEGTSNPNLYWYRQAAGRGLQLLFYSVGIGQISSEVPQNLSASRPQDRQFILSSKKLLLSDSGFYLCSWSNTGAPGANVLTFGAGSRLTVL.

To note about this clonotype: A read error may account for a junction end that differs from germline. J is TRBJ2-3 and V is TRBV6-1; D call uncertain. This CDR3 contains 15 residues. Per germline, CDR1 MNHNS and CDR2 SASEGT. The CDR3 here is CASSEVGYSTDTQYF. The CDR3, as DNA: TGTGCCAGCAGCGAGGTGGGGTATAGCACAGATACTCAGTATTTT.

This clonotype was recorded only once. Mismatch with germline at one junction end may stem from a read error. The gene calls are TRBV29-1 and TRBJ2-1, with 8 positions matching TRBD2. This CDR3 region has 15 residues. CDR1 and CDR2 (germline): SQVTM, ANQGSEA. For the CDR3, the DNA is TGCAGCGTTGAATTAGCGGGGAATCTCTACTATGAGCAGTTCTTC. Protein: CSVELAGNLYYEQFF.

In DNA form, the CDR3 reads TGTGCCATCAGTCTAACAGGGGACTACGAGCAGTACGTG. Its protein product is CAISLTGDYEQYV. This chain connects TRBV28 to TRBJ2-7; D assignment may be TRBD1 or TRBD2 (7 bases each). The CDR3 loop spans 13 amino acids. Germline CDR1 and CDR2: MDHEN and SYDVKM.

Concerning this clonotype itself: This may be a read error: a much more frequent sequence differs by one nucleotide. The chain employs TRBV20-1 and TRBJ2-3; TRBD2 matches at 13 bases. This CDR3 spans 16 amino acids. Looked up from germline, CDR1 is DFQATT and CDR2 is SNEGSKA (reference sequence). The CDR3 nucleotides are TGCAGTGCTAGGGGACTAGCGGGGACTAGCAGAGATACGCAGTATTTT. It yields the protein CSARGLAGTSRDTQYF.

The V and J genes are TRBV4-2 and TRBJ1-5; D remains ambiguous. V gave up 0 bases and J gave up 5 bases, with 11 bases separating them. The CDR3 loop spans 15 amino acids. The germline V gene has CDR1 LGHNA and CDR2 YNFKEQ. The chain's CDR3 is CASSQEYGPDQPQHF. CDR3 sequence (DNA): TGTGCCAGCAGCCAAGAATACGGCCCCGATCAGCCCCAGCATTTT.

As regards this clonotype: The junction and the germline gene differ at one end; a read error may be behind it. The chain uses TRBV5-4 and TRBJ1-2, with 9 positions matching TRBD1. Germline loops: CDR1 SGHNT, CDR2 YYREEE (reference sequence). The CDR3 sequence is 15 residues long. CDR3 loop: CASRLGQGVNYGYTF. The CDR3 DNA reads TGTGCCAGCAGACTGGGACAGGGAGTTAACTACGGCTACACCTTC.

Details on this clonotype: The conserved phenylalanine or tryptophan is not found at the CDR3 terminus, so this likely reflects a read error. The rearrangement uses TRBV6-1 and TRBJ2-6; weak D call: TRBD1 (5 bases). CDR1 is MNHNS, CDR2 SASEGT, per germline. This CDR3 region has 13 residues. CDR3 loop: CAGRTYGANVLTI. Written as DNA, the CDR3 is TGTGCCGGCAGGACATATGGGGCCAACGTCCTGACTATC.

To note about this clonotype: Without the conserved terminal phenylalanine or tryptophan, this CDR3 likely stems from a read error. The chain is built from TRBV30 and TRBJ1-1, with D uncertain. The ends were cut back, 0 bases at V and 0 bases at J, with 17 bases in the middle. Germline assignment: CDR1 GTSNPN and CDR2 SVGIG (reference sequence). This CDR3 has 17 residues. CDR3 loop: CAWSVDLGSGLNTEAFV. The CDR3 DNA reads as TGTGCCTGGAGTGTAGATTTGGGGTCGGGGTTGAACACTGAAGCTTTCGTT.

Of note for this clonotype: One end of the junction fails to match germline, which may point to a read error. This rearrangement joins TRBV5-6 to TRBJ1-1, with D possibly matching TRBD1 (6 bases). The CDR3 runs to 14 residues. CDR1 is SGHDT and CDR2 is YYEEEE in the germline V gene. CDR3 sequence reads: CANSCGQLNTEAFF. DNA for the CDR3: TGTGCCAACAGCTGCGGACAGCTGAACACTGAAGCTTTCTTT.

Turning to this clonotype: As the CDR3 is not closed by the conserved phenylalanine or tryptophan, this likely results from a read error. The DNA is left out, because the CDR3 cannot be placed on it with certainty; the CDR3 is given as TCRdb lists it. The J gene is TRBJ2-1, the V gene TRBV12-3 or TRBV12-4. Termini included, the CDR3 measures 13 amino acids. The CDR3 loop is CASSFSGYNEQLL.

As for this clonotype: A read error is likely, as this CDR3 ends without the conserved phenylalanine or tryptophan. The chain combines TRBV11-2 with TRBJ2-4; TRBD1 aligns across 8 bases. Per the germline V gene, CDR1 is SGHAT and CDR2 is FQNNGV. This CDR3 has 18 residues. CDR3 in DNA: TGTGACAGCAGCTTGGGGATGGGACAGGAGGTAGCCAAAAACATTCAGTACTCC. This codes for CDSSLGMGQEVAKNIQYS.

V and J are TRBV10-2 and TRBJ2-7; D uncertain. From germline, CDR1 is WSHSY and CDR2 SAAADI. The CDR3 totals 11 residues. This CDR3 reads CASKQVYEQYV. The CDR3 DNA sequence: TGTGCCAGCAAGCAGGTCTACGAGCAGTACGTC.

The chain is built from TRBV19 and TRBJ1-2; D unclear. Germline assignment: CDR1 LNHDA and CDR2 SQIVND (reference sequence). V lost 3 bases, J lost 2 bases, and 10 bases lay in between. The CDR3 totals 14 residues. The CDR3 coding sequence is TGTGCCAGTAGTATTAGGGTGGGGAACTATGGCTACACCTTC. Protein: CASSIRVGNYGYTF.

CDR3 in amino acids: CASSYPPGAACRYNEQFF. The CDR3 DNA is TGTGCCAGCAGCTACCCCCCGGGTGCGGCTTGCCGATACAATGAGCAGTTCTTC. The rearrangement uses TRBV6-2 or TRBV6-3 and TRBJ2-1; no clear D. V shed 6 bases and J shed 4 bases, with 25 bases lying between them. The germline CDR1 and CDR2 sequences are MNHEY and SVGEGT. The CDR3 is 18 amino acids.

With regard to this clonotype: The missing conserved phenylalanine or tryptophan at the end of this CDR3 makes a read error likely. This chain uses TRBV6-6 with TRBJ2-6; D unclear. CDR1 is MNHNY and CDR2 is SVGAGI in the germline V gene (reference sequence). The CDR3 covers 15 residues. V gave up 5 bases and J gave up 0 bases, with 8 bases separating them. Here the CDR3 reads CASSVVLSGANVLTI. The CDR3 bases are TGTGCCAGCAGTGTTGTTCTCTCTGGGGCCAACGTCCTGACTATC.

The CDR3 is CASSLTRRYEQYV. The CDR3 DNA reads as TGTGCCAGCAGCTTAACGCGGCGGTATGAGCAGTACGTC. The chain has TRBV11-1 and TRBJ2-7; the D is unclear. Trimming pared 2 bases from V and 7 bases from J, leaving 12 bases between. The CDR3 is 13 amino acids. CDR1 is SGHAT, CDR2 FQDESV, per germline (reference sequence).

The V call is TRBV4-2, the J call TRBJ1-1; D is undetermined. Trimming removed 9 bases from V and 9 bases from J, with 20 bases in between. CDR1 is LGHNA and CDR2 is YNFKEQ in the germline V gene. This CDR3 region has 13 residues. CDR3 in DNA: TGTGCCAGTAGCGCCCAGACAAGGACCCAAGCTTTCTTT. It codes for CASSAQTRTQAFF.

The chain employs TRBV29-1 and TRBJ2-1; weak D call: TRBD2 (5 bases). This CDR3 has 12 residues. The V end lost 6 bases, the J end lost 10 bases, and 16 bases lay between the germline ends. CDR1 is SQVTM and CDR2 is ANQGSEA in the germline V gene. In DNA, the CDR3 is TGCAGCGTGGAGGCGCAGAGCTACGAGCAGTTCTTC. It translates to CSVEAQSYEQFF.

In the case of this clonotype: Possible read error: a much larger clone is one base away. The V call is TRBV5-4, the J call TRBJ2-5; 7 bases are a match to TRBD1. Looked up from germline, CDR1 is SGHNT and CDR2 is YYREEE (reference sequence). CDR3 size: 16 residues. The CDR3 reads CVSSPQLGQVGETQYF. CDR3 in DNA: TGTGTCAGCAGCCCCCAACTCGGACAGGTGGGAGAGACCCAGTACTTC.